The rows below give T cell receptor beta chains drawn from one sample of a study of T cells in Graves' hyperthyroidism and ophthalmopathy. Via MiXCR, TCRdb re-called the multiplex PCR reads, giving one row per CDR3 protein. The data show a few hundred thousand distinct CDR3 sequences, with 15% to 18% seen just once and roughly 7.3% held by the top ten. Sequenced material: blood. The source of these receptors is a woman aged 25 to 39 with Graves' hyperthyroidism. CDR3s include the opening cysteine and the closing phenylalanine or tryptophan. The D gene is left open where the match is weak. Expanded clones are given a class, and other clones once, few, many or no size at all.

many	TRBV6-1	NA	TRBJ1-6	CASSSPGLPNSPLHF	TGTGCCAGCAGTTCTCCGGGCCTACCTAATTCACCCCTCCACTTT
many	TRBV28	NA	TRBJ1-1	CASSTGGNTEAFF	TGTGCCAGCAGTACTGGGGGAAACACTGAAGCTTTCTTT
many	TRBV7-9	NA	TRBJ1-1	CASSLGATAKDTEAFF	TGTGCCAGCAGCTTAGGAGCGACGGCCAAAGACACTGAAGCTTTCTTT
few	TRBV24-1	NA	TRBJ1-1	CATRQGGQTEAFF	TGTGCCACCAGACAGGGAGGGCAAACTGAAGCTTTCTTT
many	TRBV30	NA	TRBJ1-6	CAWSRREYNSPLHF	TGTGCCTGGAGTCGGCGGGAATATAATTCACCCCTCCACTTT
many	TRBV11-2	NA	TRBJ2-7	CASSQRAGNGYEQYF	TGTGCCAGCAGCCAGCGCGCGGGAAACGGGTACGAGCAGTACTTC
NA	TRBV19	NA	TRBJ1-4	CASSNLWGEKLFF	TGTGCCAGTAGCAACCTATGGGGTGAAAAACTGTTTTTT
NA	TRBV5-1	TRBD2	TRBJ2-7	CASSLAGTSGLYYEQYF	TGCGCCAGCAGCTTGGCGGGGACTAGCGGGCTTTACTACGAGCAGTACTTC
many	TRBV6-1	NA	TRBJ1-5	CASTEGYSNQPQHF	TGTGCCAGCACCGAGGGGTATAGCAATCAGCCCCAGCATTTT
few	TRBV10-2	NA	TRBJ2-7	CASSELDVRTLERYF	TGCGCCAGCAGTGAGTTGGACGTAAGGACCCTAGAGAGGTACTTC
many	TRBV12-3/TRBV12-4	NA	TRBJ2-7	CASSFQTRREQYF	TGTGCCAGCAGTTTTCAGACCCGACGGGAGCAGTACTTC
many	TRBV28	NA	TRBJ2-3	CASSFGAPDTQYF	TGTGCCAGCAGTTTTGGTGCCCCAGATACGCAGTATTTT
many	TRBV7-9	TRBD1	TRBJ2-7	CASSSRTGGYHEQYF	TGTGCCAGCAGCTCACGGACAGGGGGGTACCACGAGCAGTACTTC
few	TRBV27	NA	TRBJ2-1	CASSFLGYNEQFF	TGTGCCAGCAGTTTCCTGGGATACAATGAGCAGTTCTTC
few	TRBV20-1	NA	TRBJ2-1	CSASQLSYNEQFF	TGCAGTGCTTCTCAGCTATCCTACAATGAGCAGTTCTTC
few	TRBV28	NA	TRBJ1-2	CASSWDTLGYGYTF	TGTGCCAGCAGCTGGGACACCCTCGGCTATGGCTACACCTTC
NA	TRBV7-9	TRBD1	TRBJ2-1	CASSPDRGGYNEQFF	TGTGCCAGCAGCCCGGACAGGGGGGGATACAATGAGCAGTTCTTC
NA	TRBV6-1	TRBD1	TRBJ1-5	CASSDWNRGSNQPQHF	TGTGCCAGCAGTGATTGGAACAGGGGTAGCAATCAGCCCCAGCATTTT
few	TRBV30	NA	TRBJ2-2	CAWRDSSNTGELFF	TGTGCCTGGAGGGACAGTTCGAACACCGGGGAGCTGTTTTTT
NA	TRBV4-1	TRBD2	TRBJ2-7	CASSDRDILTSGSNNEQYF	TGCGCCAGTAGCGACCGGGACATACTAACTAGCGGGAGCAACAATGAGCAGTACTTC
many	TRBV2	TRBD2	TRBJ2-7	CASSDSGKHSYEQYF	TGTGCCAGCAGCGATAGCGGGAAACACTCCTACGAGCAGTACTTC
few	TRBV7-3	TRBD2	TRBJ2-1	CASSPQGARYGTSGYNEQFF	TGTGCCAGCAGCCCCCAAGGCGCCCGTTACGGGACTAGCGGGTACAATGAGCAGTTCTTC
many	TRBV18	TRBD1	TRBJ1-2	CASSRQGASDGYTF	TGTGCCAGCTCTCGACAGGGGGCCTCCGATGGCTACACCTTC
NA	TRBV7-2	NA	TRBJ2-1	CASSLRRWGEQFF	TGTGCCAGCAGCCTACGCCGGTGGGGTGAGCAGTTCTTC
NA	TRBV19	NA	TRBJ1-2	CASWTAAGYGYTF	TGTGCCAGTTGGACAGCCGCCGGCTATGGCTACACCTTC
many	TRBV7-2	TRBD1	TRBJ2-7	CASSLLPGQGIYEQYF	TGTGCCAGCAGCTTATTACCGGGACAGGGCATCTACGAGCAGTACTTC
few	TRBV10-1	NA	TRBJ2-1	CASSEGGAVNEQFF	TGCGCCAGCAGTGAGGGAGGGGCGGTAAATGAGCAGTTCTTC
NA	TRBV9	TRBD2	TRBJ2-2	CASSLSSGSDGELFF	TGTGCCAGCAGCCTCAGCAGCGGGAGTGACGGGGAGCTGTTTTTT
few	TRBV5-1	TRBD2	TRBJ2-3	CASSLIGGRAGDTQYF	TGCGCCAGCAGCTTGATAGGCGGGAGGGCCGGAGATACGCAGTATTTT
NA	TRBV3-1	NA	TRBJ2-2	CASSQGSDTGELFF	TGTGCCAGCAGCCAAGGGTCCGACACCGGGGAGCTGTTTTTT
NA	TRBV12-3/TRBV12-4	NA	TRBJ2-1	CASSFSADNEQFF	TGTGCCAGCAGTTTCTCAGCGGACAATGAGCAGTTCTTC
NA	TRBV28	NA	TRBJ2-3	CASSSASSSDTQYF	TGTGCCAGCAGTTCAGCTAGCAGTTCAGATACGCAGTATTTT
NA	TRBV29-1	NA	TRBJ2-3	CSVEVFDGNTQYF	TGCAGCGTTGAGGTTTTCGACGGGAATACGCAGTATTTT
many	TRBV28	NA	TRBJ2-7	CASSPRLRIYEQYF	TGTGCCAGCAGTCCCCGCCTTCGAATCTACGAGCAGTACTTC
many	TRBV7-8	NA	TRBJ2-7	CASSPRWSSYEQYF	TGTGCCAGCAGCCCCCGGTGGAGCTCCTACGAGCAGTACTTC
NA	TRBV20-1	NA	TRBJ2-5	CSARLESQYF	TGCAGTGCTAGGCTAGAGAGCCAGTACTTC
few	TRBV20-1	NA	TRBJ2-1	CSATAGSSYNEQFF	TGCAGTGCTACGGCTGGGAGCTCCTACAATGAGCAGTTCTTC
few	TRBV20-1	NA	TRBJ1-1	CSVSSNTEAFF	TGCAGTGTGTCATCGAACACTGAAGCTTTCTTT
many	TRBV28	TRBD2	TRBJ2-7	CASSLTPSGINHEQYF	TGTGCCAGCAGTTTAACCCCTAGCGGGATAAACCACGAGCAGTACTTC
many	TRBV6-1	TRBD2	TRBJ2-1	CASSDGTSGRGEQFF	TGTGCCAGCAGTGACGGGACTAGCGGGAGAGGGGAGCAGTTCTTC
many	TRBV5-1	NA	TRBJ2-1	CARCFYNEQFF	TGCGCCCGCTGCTTCTACAATGAGCAGTTCTTC
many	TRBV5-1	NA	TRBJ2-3	CASSSAITDTQYF	TGCGCCAGCAGCAGCGCTATCACAGATACGCAGTATTTT